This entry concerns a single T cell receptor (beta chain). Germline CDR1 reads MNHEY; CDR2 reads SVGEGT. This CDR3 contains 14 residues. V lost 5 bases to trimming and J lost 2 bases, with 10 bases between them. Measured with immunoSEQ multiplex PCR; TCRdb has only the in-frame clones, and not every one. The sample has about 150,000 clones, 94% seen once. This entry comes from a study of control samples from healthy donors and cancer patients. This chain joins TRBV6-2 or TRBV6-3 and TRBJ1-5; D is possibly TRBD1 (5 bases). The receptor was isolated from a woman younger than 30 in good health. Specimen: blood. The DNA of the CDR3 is TGTGCCAGCAGTAGGACATATGGCAATCAGCCCCAGCATTTT. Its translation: CASSRTYGNQPQHF.